This entry is about one T cell receptor beta chain. The antigen is unknown. Vbeta (60) and Jbeta (13) primers were used in the PCR. Only in-frame clones appear in the TCRdb table, and some are missing; sequencing was by immunoSEQ multiplex PCR. The sample records roughly 86,000 clones, roughly 79% being singletons. This sample was taken from a study of cytomegalovirus exposure and HLA in healthy donors. The germline gives CDR1 LNHDA, CDR2 SQIVND (reference sequence). The CDR3 covers 15 residues. Trimming cost V 4 bases and J 1 base, with 10 bases left between them. Study-level results: With further analysis later on, most CMV-associated TCR beta chains appeared HLA-restricted. It emerged from a later analysis that several of the most significant clusters appeared to be linked to common viral pathogens.

The V and J genes are TRBV19 and TRBJ2-2, with D maybe TRBD2 (6 bases). This TCR came from a female donor in good health and CMV-seronegative. The source material was PBMCs. The CDR3 loop reads CASSTGLGNTGELFF. The CDR3 DNA reads TGTGCCAGTAGTACGGGACTGGGGAACACCGGGGAGCTGTTTTTT.